This TCR beta chain was retrieved from a study of blood T cells in healthy people across ages. This clonotype was seen only once. CDR1 SGDLS and CDR2 YYNGEE come from the germline V gene. Germline trimming cut 3 bases from V and 3 bases from J; bases unmatched to any gene: 4. This CDR3 spans 15 amino acids. Through a sample-barcoded 5' primer and a J-beta primer mix, a second PCR was run for roughly 6 to 12 cycles. TCRdb re-analysed the 5' RACE reads in MiXCR, keeping a single row per CDR3 protein. The table records about 780,000 distinct CDR3 sequences, about 46% of them present only once. The total RNA that was extracted per sample amounted to at least 5.5 micrograms.

The clonotype was recovered from a man at least 80 years old in good health. Sequencing was performed on blood. This chain connects TRBV9 to TRBJ2-1; 9 bases map to TRBD2. The CDR3: CASSDRAGGYNEQFF. In DNA, the CDR3 is TGTGCCAGCAGCGACCGAGCGGGAGGCTACAATGAGCAGTTCTTC.